One sample yielded the 16 T cell receptor beta chains listed below, sequenced in a study of blood T cell repertoires in COVID-19. Libraries were prepared by immunoSEQ multiplex PCR; TCRdb keeps only in-frame clonotypes and omits some of them. This table holds 63,000 or so clones, roughly three quarters found once. Sequencing was done on a sample of peripheral blood. Source of these receptors: a human donor in a cohort sampled during active COVID-19.

The table lists this clone with a count of one. The chain employs TRBV19 and TRBJ1-1; 8 bases agree with TRBD1. This CDR3 is built from 13 residues. CDR1 and CDR2 from the germline V gene are LNHDA and SQIVND (reference sequence). J gave up 5 bases and V 6 bases, and 5 bases lay outside the gene matches. In nucleotides, the CDR3 is TGTGCCAGTAGGGAAACAGGGGGAACTGAAGCTTTCTTT. Translated: CASRETGGTEAFF.

This clone was seen only a few times. The rearrangement uses TRBV6-5 and TRBJ1-2; 10 bases align to TRBD1. In germline, CDR1 is MNHEY, CDR2 SVGAGI. V gave up 4 bases and J gave up 6 bases; unmatched junction bases: 11. This CDR3 is built from 16 residues. The CDR3 region has the DNA TGTGCCAGCAGTTCCGAAGGGACAGGGGCAAGGAATGGCTACACCTTC. Encoded protein: CASSSEGTGARNGYTF.

A few counts support this clone. The J gene is TRBJ1-2, the V gene TRBV5-4; D perhaps matches TRBD1 (5 bases). Germline CDR1 and CDR2: SGHNT and YYREEE (reference sequence). The CDR3 covers 14 residues. Trimming removed 0 bases at V and 3 bases at J, with 9 bases between. The CDR3 sequence: CASSLGGGDYGYTF. The DNA of the CDR3 is TGTGCCAGCAGCTTGGGGGGCGGGGACTATGGCTACACCTTC.

The CDR3 DNA reads as TGCGCCAGCAGTCAATCGCGAAAAGAACCGTTCTTC. Its translation is CASSQSRKEPFF. The chain combines TRBV23-1 with TRBJ2-1; D is uncertain. TRBV23-1 is an ORF, and what it does is uncertain. With 0 bases removed from V and 15 bases from J, the gap between germline ends came to 12 bases. CDR3 size: 12 residues.

This clone occurred a few times. V and J are TRBV7-6 and TRBJ2-1; weak D call: TRBD2 (6 bases). This CDR3 has 18 amino acids. V was cut by 5 bases and J by 0 bases, with 20 bases left in between. Looked up from germline, CDR1 is SGHVS and CDR2 is FNYEAQ. CDR3 residues: CASSPEAGRASSYNEQFF. Written as DNA, the CDR3 is TGTGCCAGCAGCCCCGAGGCGGGGCGGGCAAGCTCCTACAATGAGCAGTTCTTC.

The V gene is TRBV25-1, the J gene TRBJ2-7, with D perhaps matching TRBD1 (6 bases). V was clipped by 6 bases and J by 3 bases, with 12 bases between them. The CDR3 sequence is 13 residues long. Germline V gives CDR1 MGHDK, CDR2 SYGVNS. The DNA for the CDR3 is TGTGCCAGCAGACCTACAGGGATCTACGAGCAGTACTTC. It specifies CASRPTGIYEQYF.

This clone is a singleton in its sample. The rearrangement joins TRBV7-9 to TRBJ2-3; 11 bases are shared with TRBD2. CDR1 and CDR2 from the germline V gene are SEHNR and FQNEAQ (reference sequence). The CDR3 extends over 17 amino acids. J gave up 3 bases and V 5 bases, and 10 bases lay outside the gene matches. In DNA form, the CDR3 reads TGTGCCAGCAGCCCCTCCGGGACTAGCGGAACGACAGATACGCAGTATTTT. The encoded protein is CASSPSGTSGTTDTQYF. Looking up the rest from reference TRBV7-9 and TRBJ2-3 gives the full variable domain: DTGVSQNPRHKITKRGQNVTFRCDPISEHNRLYWYRQTLGQGPEFLTYFQNEAQLEKSRLLSDRFSAERPKGSFSTLEIQRTEQGDSAMYLCASSPSGTSGTTDTQYFGPGTRLTVL.

The gene calls are TRBV28 and TRBJ2-4; possibly TRBD1 for D (5 bases). Trimming cost V 3 bases and J 4 bases, with 7 bases left between them. Germline V gene data show CDR1 as MDHEN and CDR2 as SYDVKM. This CDR3 is 13 amino acids long. The CDR3 coding sequence is TGTGCCAGCAGTTTCCCAGGGAAAAACATTCAGTACTTC. This translates into CASSFPGKNIQYF. The full variable domain, its missing parts supplied by reference TRBV28 and TRBJ2-4, is DVKVTQSSRYLVKRTGEKVFLECVQDMDHENMFWYRQDPGLGLRLIYFSYDVKMKEKGDIPEGYSVSREKKERFSLILESASTNQTSMYLCASSFPGKNIQYFGAGTRLSVL.

The J gene is TRBJ1-1, the V gene TRBV5-1, with 7 bases that match TRBD1. J lost 1 base, V lost 5 bases, and 11 bases had no gene match. The CDR3 sequence is 16 residues long. Germline loops: CDR1 SGHRS, CDR2 YFSETQ. CDR3 residues: CASSPMAQGKNTEAFF. The CDR3, as DNA: TGCGCCAGCAGTCCAATGGCACAGGGGAAGAACACTGAAGCTTTCTTT.

V is TRBV13 and J is TRBJ2-6; TRBD1 aligns across 8 bases. Germline-derived CDR1 and CDR2 are PRHDT and FYEKMQ (reference sequence). V shed 5 bases, J shed 0 bases, and the junction held 9 bases outside the gene matches. The CDR3 runs to 18 residues. The CDR3 DNA reads TGTGCCAGCAGCCATGGACAGGGCCTACTCTCTGGGGCCAACGTCCTGACTTTC. As protein: CASSHGQGLLSGANVLTF.

The rearrangement links TRBV6-5 to TRBJ2-3; D is possibly TRBD2 (6 bases). The CDR3 is made up of 14 amino acids. Trimming removed 7 bases at V and 1 base at J, with 12 bases between. In germline, CDR1 is MNHEY, CDR2 SVGAGI. CDR3: CASTLGGRTDTQYF. Here the CDR3 DNA reads TGTGCCAGCACCCTCGGGGGACGCACAGATACGCAGTATTTT.

Regarding this clone: This specimen includes other DNA sequences encoding the same CDR3. The V gene is TRBV20-1, the J gene TRBJ1-1; D is undetermined. The CDR3 sequence is 11 residues long. Germline CDR1 is DFQATT and CDR2 is SNEGSKA (reference sequence). Trimming pared 3 bases from V and 2 bases from J, leaving 4 bases between. In DNA form, the CDR3 reads TGCAGTGCTAGTCAAAACACTGAAGCTTTCTTT. Encoded protein: CSASQNTEAFF.

The chain joins TRBV2 to TRBJ1-2, with TRBD1 as a possible D gene (5 bases). Germline values: CDR1 SNHLY, CDR2 FYNNEI. This CDR3 comprises 14 residues. The V and J ends lost 0 bases and 8 bases respectively, with 13 bases between them. The CDR3: CASSEALRGSGYTF. In nucleotides, the CDR3 is TGTGCCAGCAGTGAAGCGCTTCGGGGGAGCGGCTACACCTTC.

The chain couples TRBV28 to TRBJ1-5; D not certain. Germline CDR1 and CDR2: MDHEN and SYDVKM. The CDR3 length is 14 residues. Trimming shortened V by 8 bases and J by 0 bases, and 11 bases separated the two germline ends. The DNA for the CDR3 is TGTGCCAGCCAGTCCACCAATAGCAATCAGCCCCAGCATTTT. Protein product: CASQSTNSNQPQHF. The full variable domain, completed using reference TRBV28 and TRBJ1-5, is DVKVTQSSRYLVKRTGEKVFLECVQDMDHENMFWYRQDPGLGLRLIYFSYDVKMKEKGDIPEGYSVSREKKERFSLILESASTNQTSMYLCASQSTNSNQPQHFGDGTRLSIL.

The chain links TRBV2 to TRBJ1-1, with a possible D match to TRBD1 (5 bases). V lost 7 bases, J lost 1 base, and 10 bases lay in between. The germline V gene has CDR1 SNHLY and CDR2 FYNNEI. The CDR3 covers 13 residues. CDR3 region: CASMTERNTEAFF. In DNA, the CDR3 is TGTGCCAGCATGACAGAAAGGAACACTGAAGCTTTCTTT.

In its sample, this clone was seen once. The rearrangement joins TRBV30 to TRBJ1-4; D is unresolved. V lost 1 base to trimming and J lost 0 bases, with 9 bases between them. CDR3 length equals 15 residues. Germline V gene data show CDR1 as GTSNPN and CDR2 as SVGIG (reference sequence). The CDR3 nucleotides read TGTGCCTGGAGTGCGTGGAGTGCAACTAATGAAAAACTGTTTTTT. Its protein product is CAWSAWSATNEKLFF.